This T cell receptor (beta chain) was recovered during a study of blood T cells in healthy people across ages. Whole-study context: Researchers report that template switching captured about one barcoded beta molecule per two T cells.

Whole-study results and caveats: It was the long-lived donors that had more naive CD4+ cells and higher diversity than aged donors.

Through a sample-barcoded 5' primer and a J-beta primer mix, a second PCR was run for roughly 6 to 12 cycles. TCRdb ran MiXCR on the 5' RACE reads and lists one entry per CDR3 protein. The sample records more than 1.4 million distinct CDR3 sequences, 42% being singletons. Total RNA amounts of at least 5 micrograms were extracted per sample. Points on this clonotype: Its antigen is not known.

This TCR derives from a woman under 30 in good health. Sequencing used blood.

CDR3 amino acids: CASSSAPEGTDTQYF. The CDR3 coding sequence is TGCGCCAGCAGCTCCGCACCGGAGGGCACAGATACGCAGTATTTT. The chain employs TRBV5-1 and TRBJ2-3; possible D gene TRBD2, 5 bases. CDR3 length equals 15 residues. The germline V gene has CDR1 SGHRS and CDR2 YFSETQ. Between the trimmed V and J ends, which lost 3 bases and 1 base, there was a span of 12 bases.